This T cell receptor beta chain was retrieved from a study of T cells in Graves' hyperthyroidism and ophthalmopathy. Findings of the study overall: Ophthalmopathy was model-predicted a median about 6.7 months pre-onset.

The CDR3 regions of TCR beta were amplified from RNA transcripts. First-round RT-PCR of the TCR CDR3 relied on the HTBI primer set. MiXCR, run by TCRdb on the multiplex PCR reads, gives a single entry per CDR3 protein. The sample consists of 500,000 to 650,000 distinct CDR3 sequences, 46% of them appearing once. This clonotype was counted many times. Its antigen is currently unknown. After removal of 6 bases from V and 7 bases from J, the junction contained 8 bases not matched to a gene. The CDR3 length is 15 residues. Germline V CDR1 and CDR2: SGHVS, FNYEAQ. Specimen: peripheral blood or thyroid tissue (not recorded which). This receptor was obtained from an adult woman with Graves' disease, either hyperthyroidism or ophthalmopathy (not recorded which). This chain uses TRBV7-6 with TRBJ2-2, with TRBD1 matching over 10 bases. CDR3 coding DNA: TGTGCCAGCAGACCCGGGACAGGGGAGCACGGGGAGCTGTTTTTT. Amino acid sequence: CASRPGTGEHGELFF.